This TCR beta chain is drawn from a study of cytomegalovirus exposure and HLA in healthy donors. Trimming took 5 bases from V and 11 from J, leaving 15 bases between them. The CDR3 loop spans 12 amino acids. Germline lookup yields CDR1 SEHNR and CDR2 FQNEAQ (reference sequence). In the PCR, 60 Vbeta and 13 Jbeta primers were used. The table came from immunoSEQ multiplex PCR; TCRdb's copy has only in-frame clones and leaves some out. The sample lists fewer than 85,000 clones; about four fifths were seen once. Sequenced sample: PBMCs. The chain joins TRBV7-9 to TRBJ2-5; D unresolved. The receptor's source is a male donor in good health and CMV-seropositive. The CDR3 DNA follows: TGTGCCAGCAGCACCCAAGATGGAGAGCAGTACTTC. This sequence encodes CASSTQDGEQYF.